These 9 T cell receptor beta chains share one sample of origin, sequenced in a study of neurological immune-mediated disorders. Each CDR3 protein gets one entry after TCRdb re-called the 5' RACE reads with MiXCR. The sample includes about 15,000 distinct CDR3 sequences, 3% to 3.5% of them seen just once. Sequences were obtained from CD8+ T cells from blood. Receptor source: a woman aged 40-49 years in good health.

This clonotype came up many times. V usage is TRBV20-1 and J usage is TRBJ1-1, with 8 nucleotides matching TRBD1. This CDR3 spans 13 amino acids. Germline V gene lookup returns CDR1 DFQATT and CDR2 SNEGSKA (reference sequence). CDR3 loop: CGGETGANTEAFF. Written as DNA, the CDR3 is TGCGGGGGGGAGACAGGGGCGAACACTGAAGCTTTCTTT.

This clonotype was seen a handful of times. The gene calls are TRBV7-6 and TRBJ2-3; D not certain. The V gene's germline CDR1 is SGHVS and CDR2 FNYEAQ. V lost 1 base and J 5 bases, leaving 7 bases between the germline ends. The CDR3 covers 13 residues. The CDR3 DNA follows: TGTGCCAGCAGCTTAGAGGCTGGAGATACGCAGTATTTT. It translates to CASSLEAGDTQYF.

This clonotype was seen repeatedly, ten times or more. The chain joins TRBV6-4 to TRBJ1-2; 7 nucleotides agree with TRBD1. The CDR3 spans 13 residues. V was pared by 0 bases and J by 8 bases, with 3 bases of the junction left unmatched. Germline-derived CDR1 and CDR2 are MRHNA and SNTAGT. CDR3 bases: TGTGCCAGCAGTGACTCGACAGGGAACGGCTACACCTTC. This sequence encodes CASSDSTGNGYTF.

This clonotype was counted ten times or more. The chain carries TRBV7-9 and TRBJ1-1; no firm D call. The CDR3 has 12 residues. CDR1 and CDR2 from the germline V gene are SEHNR and FQNEAQ (reference sequence). V was clipped by 8 bases and J by 4 bases, with 11 bases between them. CDR3 amino acids: CASAAWSTEAFF. In DNA form, the CDR3 reads TGTGCCAGCGCCGCGTGGTCCACTGAAGCTTTCTTT.

This chain connects TRBV19 to TRBJ1-5; no clear D gene. V lost 6 bases and J 4 bases, leaving 10 bases between the germline ends. Germline values: CDR1 LNHDA, CDR2 SQIVND (reference sequence). The CDR3 length is 13 residues. The chain's CDR3 is CASSPTRNQPQHF. CDR3 DNA: TGTGCCAGTAGCCCAACCCGGAATCAGCCCCAGCATTTT.

This clonotype was detected many times. The chain has TRBV7-2 and TRBJ2-1; 9 bases line up with TRBD2. The CDR3 length is 15 residues. With 4 bases clipped from V and 3 bases from J, the junction kept 4 bases outside the gene matches. Germline CDR1 reads SGHTA; CDR2 reads FQGNSA. The CDR3 coding sequence is TGTGCCAGCAGCTGGGCTAGCGGGGACTACAATGAGCAGTTCTTC. It codes for CASSWASGDYNEQFF. The variable domain in full, with the rest retrieved from reference TRBV7-2 and TRBJ2-1, is GAGVSQSPSNKVTEKGKDVELRCDPISGHTALYWYRQSLGQGLEFLIYFQGNSAPDKSGLPSDRFSAERTGGSVSTLTIQRTQQEDSAVYLCASSWASGDYNEQFFGPGTRLTVL.

This clonotype has a count of ten or more. The chain employs TRBV24-1 and TRBJ2-7; no reliable D call. Trimming shortened V by 3 bases and J by 0 bases, and 8 bases separated the two germline ends. The CDR3 covers 14 residues. Per germline, CDR1 KGHDR and CDR2 SFDVKD. CDR3 sequence (DNA): TGTGCCACCAGTGATGCACCCAGCTCCTACGAGCAGTACTTC. Its protein product is CATSDAPSSYEQYF.

In this sample, this clonotype turned up many times. The chain recombines TRBV6-2 or TRBV6-3 with TRBJ2-5; 8 bases are a match to TRBD1. With 2 bases clipped from V and 2 bases from J, the junction kept 22 bases outside the gene matches. Germline CDR1 MNHEY, CDR2 SVGEGT. The CDR3 has 21 amino acids. DNA for the CDR3: TGTGCCAGCAGTTACCTAACAGGGGGTCTAGGGACTGGACGACCTCAAGAGACCCAGTACTTC. As protein: CASSYLTGGLGTGRPQETQYF.

This clonotype has a count of ten or more. The CDR3 reads CASSSRQGDEKLFF. In DNA form, the CDR3 reads TGTGCCAGCAGCTCCAGACAAGGGGATGAAAAACTGTTTTTT. The V gene is TRBV7-2, the J gene TRBJ1-4; tentative D call: TRBD1 (5 bases). This CDR3 is built from 14 residues. Trimming stripped 4 bases from V and 6 bases from J, with 12 bases between. CDR1 and CDR2 (germline): SGHTA, FQGNSA.